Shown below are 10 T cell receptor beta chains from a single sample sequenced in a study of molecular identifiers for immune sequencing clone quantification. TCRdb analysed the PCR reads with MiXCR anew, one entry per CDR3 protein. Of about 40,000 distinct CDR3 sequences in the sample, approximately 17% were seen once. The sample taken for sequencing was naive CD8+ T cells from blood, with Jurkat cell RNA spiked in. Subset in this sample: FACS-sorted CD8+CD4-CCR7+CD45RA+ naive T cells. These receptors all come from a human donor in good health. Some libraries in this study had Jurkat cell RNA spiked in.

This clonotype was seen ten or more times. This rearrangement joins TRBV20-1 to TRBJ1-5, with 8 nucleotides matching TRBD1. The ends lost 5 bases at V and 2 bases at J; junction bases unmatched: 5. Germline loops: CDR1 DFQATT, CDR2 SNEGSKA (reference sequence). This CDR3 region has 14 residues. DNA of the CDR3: TGCAGTGCTTTGGACAGGGAGGGCAATCAGCCCCAGCATTTT. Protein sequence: CSALDREGNQPQHF.

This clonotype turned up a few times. The CDR3 bases are TGTGCCAGCAGTAGGGACTGGACGGTTGGGGATGAGCAGTTCTTC. Translating it yields CASSRDWTVGDEQFF. The chain links TRBV6-6 to TRBJ2-1; the D gene is possibly TRBD2 (6 bases). Deletions cut 5 bases from V and 8 bases from J, with 19 bases between. The CDR3 sequence is 15 residues long. Per germline, CDR1 MNHNY and CDR2 SVGAGI (reference sequence).

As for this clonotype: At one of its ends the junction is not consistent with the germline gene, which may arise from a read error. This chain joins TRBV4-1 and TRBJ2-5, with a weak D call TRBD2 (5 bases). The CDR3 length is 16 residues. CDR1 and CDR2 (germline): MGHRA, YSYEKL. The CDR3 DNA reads TGCACCAGCAGCCCCCAGCAAGGGAGCCGCCAAGAGACCCAGTGCTTC. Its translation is CTSSPQQGSRQETQCF.

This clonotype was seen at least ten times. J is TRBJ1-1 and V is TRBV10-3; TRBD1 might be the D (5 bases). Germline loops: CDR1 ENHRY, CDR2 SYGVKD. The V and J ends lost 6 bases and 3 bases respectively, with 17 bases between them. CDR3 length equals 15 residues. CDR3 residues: CAIRPRDLVDTEAFF. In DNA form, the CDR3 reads TGTGCCATCAGGCCCCGGGACCTGGTGGACACTGAAGCTTTCTTT.

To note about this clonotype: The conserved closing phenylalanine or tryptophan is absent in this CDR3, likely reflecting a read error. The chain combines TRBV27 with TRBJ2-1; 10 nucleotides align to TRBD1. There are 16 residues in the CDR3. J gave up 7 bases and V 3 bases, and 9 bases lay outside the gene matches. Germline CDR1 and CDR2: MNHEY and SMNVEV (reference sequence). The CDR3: CASSFPGTGVGNEQFL. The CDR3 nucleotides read TGTGCCAGCAGTTTTCCCGGGACAGGGGTAGGGAATGAGCAGTTCCTC.

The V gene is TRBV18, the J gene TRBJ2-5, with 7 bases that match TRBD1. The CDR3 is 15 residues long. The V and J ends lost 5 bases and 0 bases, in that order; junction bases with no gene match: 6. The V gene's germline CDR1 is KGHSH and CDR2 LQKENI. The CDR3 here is CASSIRDRYQETQYF. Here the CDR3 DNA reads TGTGCCAGCTCAATCCGGGACAGATACCAAGAGACCCAGTACTTC.

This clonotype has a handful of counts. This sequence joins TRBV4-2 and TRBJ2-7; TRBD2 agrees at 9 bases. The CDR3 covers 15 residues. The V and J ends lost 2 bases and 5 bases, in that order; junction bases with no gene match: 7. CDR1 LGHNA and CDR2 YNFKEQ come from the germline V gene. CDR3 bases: TGTGCCAGCAGCCAATCACCGGGACTAGCCCACGAGCAGTACTTC. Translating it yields CASSQSPGLAHEQYF.

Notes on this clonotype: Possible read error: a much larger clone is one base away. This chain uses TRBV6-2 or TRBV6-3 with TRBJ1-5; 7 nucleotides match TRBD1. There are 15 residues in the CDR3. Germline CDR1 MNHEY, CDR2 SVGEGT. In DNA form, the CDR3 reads TGTGCCAGCGGTTACCCGGGACAGTCTAATCAGCCCCAGCATTTT. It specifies CASGYPGQSNQPQHF.

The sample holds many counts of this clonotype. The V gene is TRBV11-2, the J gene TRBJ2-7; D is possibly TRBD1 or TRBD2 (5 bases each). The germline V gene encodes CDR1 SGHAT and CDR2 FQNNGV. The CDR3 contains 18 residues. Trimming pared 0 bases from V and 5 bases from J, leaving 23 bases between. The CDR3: CASSLDSPLGPLGNEQYF. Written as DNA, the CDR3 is TGTGCCAGCAGCTTAGATAGTCCGCTGGGGCCCCTCGGGAACGAGCAGTACTTC. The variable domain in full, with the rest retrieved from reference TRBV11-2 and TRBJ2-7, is EAGVAQSPRYKIIEKRQSVAFWCNPISGHATLYWYQQILGQGPKLLIQFQNNGVVDDSQLPKDRFSAERLKGVDSTLKIQPAKLEDSAVYLCASSLDSPLGPLGNEQYFGPGTRLTVT.

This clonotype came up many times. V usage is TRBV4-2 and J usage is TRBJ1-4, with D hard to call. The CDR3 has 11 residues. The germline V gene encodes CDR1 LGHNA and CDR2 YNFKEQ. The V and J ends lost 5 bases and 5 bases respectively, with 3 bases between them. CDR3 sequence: CASSSNEKLFF. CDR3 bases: TGTGCCAGCAGCAGCAATGAAAAACTGTTTTTT.